These T cell receptor beta chains were read from a single sample in a study of graft-versus-host responses after intestinal transplantation. Sequenced by immunoSEQ multiplex PCR; TCRdb stores in-frame clones only, minus some. This sample has approximately 82,000 clones, with 80% to 95% found just once. Their specific antigens are unknown. The sequencing used unstimulated CD8+ T cells sorted from spleen or lymph node cells, collected before transplant. These receptors originate from a human donor who was the organ donor for an intestinal transplant. CDR3s include the opening cysteine and the closing phenylalanine or tryptophan. A D gene is named only where the DNA matches it firmly. Part of the rows lack a size; the others show once, few, many or a class for expanded clones.

D	V	J	size	CDR3	DNA
.	TRBV7-9	TRBJ2-7	.	CASSISGGFSYEQYF	TGTGCCAGCAGCATAAGCGGTGGCTTCTCCTACGAGCAGTACTTC
.	TRBV29-1	TRBJ1-1	.	CSVDPRNTEAFF	TGCAGCGTTGACCCCAGGAACACTGAAGCTTTCTTT
.	TRBV18	TRBJ2-7	.	CASSPPGPAGVYEQYF	TGTGCCAGCTCACCACCTGGTCCAGCGGGCGTTTACGAGCAGTACTTC
TRBD2	TRBV27	TRBJ2-7	.	CASSWGSGGRYEQYF	TGTGCCAGCAGTTGGGGTAGCGGGGGGCGCTACGAGCAGTACTTC
.	TRBV30	TRBJ1-5	.	CAWSEESNQPQHF	TGTGCCTGGAGTGAAGAGAGCAATCAGCCCCAGCATTTT
TRBD1	TRBV15	TRBJ2-7	once	CATSSTGTGGHEQYF	TGTGCCACCAGCAGTACCGGGACAGGTGGCCACGAGCAGTACTTC
TRBD2	TRBV2	TRBJ2-3	.	CASELAVDSGHF	TGTGCCAGCGAACTAGCGGTAGACTCAGGGCATTTT
.	TRBV5-1	TRBJ2-7	.	CASSLVGDSPLAYEQYF	TGCGCCAGCAGCTTGGTCGGAGACAGTCCTCTTGCCTACGAGCAGTACTTC
TRBD1	TRBV28	TRBJ2-1	.	CASSFRNRGIHNEQFF	TGTGCCAGCAGTTTTCGTAACAGGGGTATCCACAATGAGCAGTTCTTC
TRBD2	TRBV4-1	TRBJ2-7	.	CASSQESRDYYEQYF	TGCGCCAGCAGCCAAGAGTCCAGGGACTACTACGAGCAGTACTTC
.	TRBV6-5	TRBJ2-1	.	CASSYFRGEQFF	TGTGCCAGCAGTTATTTCAGGGGAGAGCAGTTCTTC
.	TRBV6-5	TRBJ2-7	.	CASSSTQPGYPYEQYF	TGTGCCAGCAGTTCAACCCAGCCGGGATATCCCTACGAGCAGTACTTC
.	TRBV27	TRBJ2-7	.	CASSLSGYSYEQYF	TGTGCCAGCAGTTTAAGCGGGTACTCCTACGAGCAGTACTTC
.	TRBV28	TRBJ2-5	.	CASSLIDSRETQYF	TGTGCCAGCAGTTTAATCGACTCGCGAGAGACCCAGTACTTC
.	TRBV5-4	TRBJ2-7	.	CASSLDGTYEQYF	TGTGCCAGCAGCTTGGACGGTACCTACGAGCAGTACTTC
.	TRBV29-1	TRBJ1-1	.	CSVEGEGGVGTEAFF	TGCAGCGTTGAAGGGGAGGGGGGGGTTGGCACTGAAGCTTTCTTT
TRBD2	TRBV30	TRBJ2-7	few	CAWSRRKAGAGEQYF	TGTGCCTGGAGTAGACGGAAAGCGGGAGCTGGCGAGCAGTACTTC
TRBD1	TRBV27	TRBJ1-1	.	CASSATGAWNTEAFF	TGTGCCAGCAGTGCCACAGGGGCATGGAACACTGAAGCTTTCTTT
.	TRBV15	TRBJ2-1	few	CATSAGTHNEQFF	TGTGCCACCAGCGCCGGGACACACAATGAGCAGTTCTTC
TRBD1	TRBV28	TRBJ1-1	.	CASSLEEQGALRNTEAFF	TGTGCCAGCAGTTTAGAGGAACAGGGGGCATTGAGGAACACTGAAGCTTTCTTT
.	TRBV5-6	TRBJ1-1	.	CASSFGKMNTEAFF	TGTGCCAGCAGCTTTGGCAAAATGAACACTGAAGCTTTCTTT
.	TRBV5-1	TRBJ2-3	.	CASSLWDFADTQYF	TGCGCCAGCAGCTTGTGGGACTTCGCAGATACGCAGTATTTT
TRBD2	TRBV5-6	TRBJ2-2	few	CASSLAVAGAPGELFF	TGTGCCAGCAGCTTGGCTGTAGCGGGAGCTCCCGGGGAGCTGTTTTTT
TRBD1	TRBV19	TRBJ1-5	.	CASGQGYQPQHF	TGTGCCAGTGGACAGGGCTATCAGCCCCAGCATTTT
.	TRBV28	TRBJ1-4	.	CASSATSADNEKLFF	TGTGCCAGCAGTGCGACGAGCGCCGATAATGAAAAACTGTTTTTT
TRBD2	TRBV6-5	TRBJ2-3	.	CASSYGTITGTDTQYF	TGTGCCAGCAGTTACGGGACTATAACGGGCACAGATACGCAGTATTTT
TRBD1	TRBV11-2	TRBJ2-5	.	CASSLERRQGAPQYF	TGTGCCAGCAGCTTAGAACGACGTCAGGGGGCTCCGCAGTACTTC
.	TRBV13	TRBJ2-2	.	CASSLPTEAGELFF	TGTGCCAGCAGCTTACCGACGGAGGCCGGGGAGCTGTTTTTT
.	TRBV9	TRBJ2-5	once	CASSVEGEPQETQYF	TGTGCCAGCAGCGTAGAAGGAGAGCCACAAGAGACCCAGTACTTC
TRBD1	TRBV6-1	TRBJ2-7	.	CASSETVDRGPHYEQYF	TGTGCCAGCAGTGAAACCGTAGACAGGGGGCCACACTACGAGCAGTACTTC
.	TRBV25-1	TRBJ2-5	.	CASSGPRGPREQYF	TGTGCCAGCAGTGGCCCTAGAGGGCCCCGGGAGCAGTACTTC
TRBD1	TRBV4-1	TRBJ1-4	.	CASSPGRGREKLFF	TGCGCCAGCAGCCCCGGGAGGGGGCGTGAAAAACTGTTTTTT
.	TRBV28	TRBJ2-5	.	CASSSTRETQYF	TGTGCCAGCAGTTCCACCCGGGAGACCCAGTACTTC
.	TRBV7-9	TRBJ2-1	.	CASSPSQGYYNEQFF	TGTGCCAGCAGCCCTAGTCAGGGTTACTACAATGAGCAGTTCTTC
.	TRBV29-1	TRBJ2-7	.	CSVERQDQAEQYF	TGCAGCGTAGAACGACAGGACCAAGCCGAGCAGTACTTC
TRBD1	TRBV28	TRBJ1-2	.	CASSGTGGGYGYTF	TGTGCCAGCAGCGGGACAGGAGGCGGCTATGGCTACACCTTC
TRBD1	TRBV4-1	TRBJ1-6	once	CASSRETGTGSSPLHF	TGCGCCAGCAGCCGGGAAACCGGGACAGGGAGTTCACCCCTCCACTTT
TRBD2	TRBV7-9	TRBJ2-1	.	CASSPGGSYNEQFF	TGTGCCAGCAGCCCGGGGGGCTCCTACAATGAGCAGTTCTTC
TRBD2	TRBV6-1	TRBJ2-7	.	CASAISPGGVDEQYF	TGTGCCAGCGCAATCTCTCCCGGGGGGGTTGACGAGCAGTACTTC
TRBD1	TRBV7-9	TRBJ2-6	.	CASSLGRGQGSGANVLTF	TGTGCCAGCAGCTTAGGGAGGGGACAGGGATCTGGGGCCAACGTCCTGACTTTC
.	TRBV6-6	TRBJ2-7	.	CASSTIYEQYF	TGTGCCAGCAGTACTATCTACGAGCAGTACTTC
.	TRBV29-1	TRBJ1-2	.	CSVEDRGGYTF	TGCAGCGTTGAAGATAGGGGTGGCTACACCTTC
TRBD1	TRBV2	TRBJ1-2	.	CASSEAGRGPDGYTF	TGTGCCAGCAGTGAAGCAGGCAGGGGGCCCGATGGCTACACCTTC
.	TRBV19	TRBJ2-7	.	CASSPGAYEQYF	TGTGCCAGTAGTCCCGGGGCCTACGAGCAGTACTTC
TRBD2	TRBV7-2	TRBJ2-7	.	CASSLAGLELAGVYEQYF	TGTGCCAGCAGCTTAGCAGGACTGGAACTAGCGGGAGTCTACGAGCAGTACTTC
.	TRBV7-9	TRBJ1-4	.	CASSTRQEEKLFF	TGTGCCAGCAGCACCCGACAGGAGGAAAAACTGTTTTTT